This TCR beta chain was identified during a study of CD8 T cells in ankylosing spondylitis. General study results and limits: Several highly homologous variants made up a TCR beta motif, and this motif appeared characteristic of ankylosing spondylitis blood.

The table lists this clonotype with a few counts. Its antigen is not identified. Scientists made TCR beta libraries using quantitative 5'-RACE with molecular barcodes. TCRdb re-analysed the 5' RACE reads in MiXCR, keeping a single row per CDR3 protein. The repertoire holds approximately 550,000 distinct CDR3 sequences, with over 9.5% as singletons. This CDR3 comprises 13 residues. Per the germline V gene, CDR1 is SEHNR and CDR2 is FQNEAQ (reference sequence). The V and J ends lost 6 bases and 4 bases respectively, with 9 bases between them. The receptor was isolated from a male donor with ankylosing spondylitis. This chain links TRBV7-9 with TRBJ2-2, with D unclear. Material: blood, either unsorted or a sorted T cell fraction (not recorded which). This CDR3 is CASRRQTTGELFF. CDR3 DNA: TGTGCCAGCAGACGGCAGACCACCGGGGAGCTGTTTTTT.